This TCR beta chain derives from a study of CD8 T cells in Susac syndrome. FACS was used to enrich TEMRA cells, whereas the CD8+ and CD4+ T cells were obtained by negative isolation. Reverse transcription used about 0.5 to 1 ug RNA and random hexamers. Each CDR3 protein gets one entry after TCRdb re-called the immunoSEQ multiplex PCR reads with MiXCR. The sample lists about 80,000 distinct CDR3 sequences, around 90% occurring once. The junction had 2 bases not matched to a gene; V was cut back by 4 bases and J by 0 bases. The CDR3 is 15 residues long. Germline V lookup: CDR1 KGHDR, CDR2 SFDVKD. Sequencing was carried out using CD8+ T cells from PBMCs. This clonotype was obtained from a human donor with multiple sclerosis. This chain links TRBV24-1 with TRBJ2-1; 7 positions match TRBD1. CDR3 in amino acids: CATSDWDSSYNEQFF. DNA of the CDR3: TGTGCCACCAGTGACTGGGACAGCTCCTACAATGAGCAGTTCTTC.